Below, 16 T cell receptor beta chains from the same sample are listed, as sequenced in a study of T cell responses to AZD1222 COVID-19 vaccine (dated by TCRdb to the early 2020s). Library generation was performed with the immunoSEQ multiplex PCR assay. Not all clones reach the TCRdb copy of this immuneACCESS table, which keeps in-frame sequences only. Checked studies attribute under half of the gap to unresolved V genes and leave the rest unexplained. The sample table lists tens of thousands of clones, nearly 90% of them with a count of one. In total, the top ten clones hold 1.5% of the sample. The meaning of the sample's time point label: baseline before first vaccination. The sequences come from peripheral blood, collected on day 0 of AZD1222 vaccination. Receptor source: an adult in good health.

Here the CDR3 reads CASSPPDRVYQPQHF. CDR3 coding DNA: TGTGCCAGCTCACCACCGGACAGGGTCTATCAGCCCCAGCATTTT. J is TRBJ1-5 and V is TRBV18, with 8 bases aligning to TRBD1. Germline CDR1 reads KGHSH; CDR2 reads LQKENI. Trimming took 0 bases from V and 5 from J; bases not matched to a gene: 3. This CDR3 comprises 15 residues.

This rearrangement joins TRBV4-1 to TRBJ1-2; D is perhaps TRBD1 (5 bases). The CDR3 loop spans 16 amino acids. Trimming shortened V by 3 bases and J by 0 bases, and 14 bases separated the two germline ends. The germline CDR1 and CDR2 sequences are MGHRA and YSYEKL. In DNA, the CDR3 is TGCGCCAGCAGCCAGGGGTGGGAACAGGCTAACTATGGCTACACCTTC. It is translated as CASSQGWEQANYGYTF.

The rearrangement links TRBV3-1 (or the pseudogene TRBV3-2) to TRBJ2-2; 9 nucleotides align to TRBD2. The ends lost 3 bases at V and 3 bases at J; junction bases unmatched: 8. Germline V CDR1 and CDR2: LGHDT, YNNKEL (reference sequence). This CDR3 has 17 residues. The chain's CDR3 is CASSHRIAGDYTGELFF. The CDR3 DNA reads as TGTGCCAGCAGCCACCGAATAGCGGGAGACTACACCGGGGAGCTGTTTTTT.

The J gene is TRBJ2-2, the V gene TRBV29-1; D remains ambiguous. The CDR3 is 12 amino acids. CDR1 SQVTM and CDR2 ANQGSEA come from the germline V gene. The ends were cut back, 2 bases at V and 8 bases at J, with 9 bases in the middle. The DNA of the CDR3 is TGCAGCGTTGAACGCTCCCCGGGGGAGCTGTTTTTT. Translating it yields CSVERSPGELFF.

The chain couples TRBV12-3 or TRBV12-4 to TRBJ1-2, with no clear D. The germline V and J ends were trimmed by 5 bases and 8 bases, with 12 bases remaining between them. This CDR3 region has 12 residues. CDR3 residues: CASSETVWGYTF. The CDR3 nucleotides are TGTGCCAGCAGTGAGACGGTGTGGGGCTACACCTTC.

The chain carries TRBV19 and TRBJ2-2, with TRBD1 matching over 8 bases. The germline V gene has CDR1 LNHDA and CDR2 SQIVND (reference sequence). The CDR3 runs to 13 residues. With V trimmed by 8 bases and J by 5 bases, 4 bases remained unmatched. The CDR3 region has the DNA TGTGCCAGTCGACAGGGGCCAACCGGGGAGCTGTTTTTT. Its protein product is CASRQGPTGELFF.

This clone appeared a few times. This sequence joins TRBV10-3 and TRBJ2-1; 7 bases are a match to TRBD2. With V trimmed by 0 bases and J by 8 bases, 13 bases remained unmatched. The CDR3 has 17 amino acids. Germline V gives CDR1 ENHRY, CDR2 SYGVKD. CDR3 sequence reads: CAISESLTGGSRDEQFF. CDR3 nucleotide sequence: TGTGCCATCAGTGAGTCGCTTACGGGCGGGAGCCGGGATGAGCAGTTCTTC.

The CDR3 DNA reads TGTGCCAGCAGCGGACAGGGGGGTGAGCAGTTCTTC. Protein product: CASSGQGGEQFF. This rearrangement joins TRBV7-9 to TRBJ2-1; 10 bases are shared with TRBD1. The CDR3 covers 12 residues. V was clipped by 5 bases and J by 9 bases; unmatched bases: 1. CDR1 is SEHNR, CDR2 FQNEAQ, per germline (reference sequence).

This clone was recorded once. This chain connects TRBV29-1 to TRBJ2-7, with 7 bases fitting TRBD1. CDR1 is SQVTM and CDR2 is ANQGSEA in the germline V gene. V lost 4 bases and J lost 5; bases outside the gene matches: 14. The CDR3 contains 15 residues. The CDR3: CSVAYRGFFGDEQYF. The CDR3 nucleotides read TGCAGCGTTGCATACAGGGGTTTTTTTGGAGACGAGCAGTACTTC.

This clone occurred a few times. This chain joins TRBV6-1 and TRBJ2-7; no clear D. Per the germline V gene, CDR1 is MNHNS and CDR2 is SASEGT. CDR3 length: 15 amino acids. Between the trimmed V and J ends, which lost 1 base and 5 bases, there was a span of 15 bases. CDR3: CASSEDPGSSDEQYF. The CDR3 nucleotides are TGTGCCAGCAGTGAAGACCCAGGATCCTCGGACGAGCAGTACTTC.

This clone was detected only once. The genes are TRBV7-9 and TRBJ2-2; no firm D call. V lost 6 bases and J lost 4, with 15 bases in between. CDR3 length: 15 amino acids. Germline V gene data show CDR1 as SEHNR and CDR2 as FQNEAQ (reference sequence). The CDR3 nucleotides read TGTGCCAGCAGGCAGAGCACCGGTCGCACCGGGGAGCTGTTTTTT. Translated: CASRQSTGRTGELFF. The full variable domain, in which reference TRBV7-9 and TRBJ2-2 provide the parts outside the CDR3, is DTGVSQNPRHKITKRGQNVTFRCDPISEHNRLYWYRQTLGQGPEFLTYFQNEAQLEKSRLLSDRFSAERPKGSFSTLEIQRTEQGDSAMYLCASRQSTGRTGELFFGEGSRLTVL.

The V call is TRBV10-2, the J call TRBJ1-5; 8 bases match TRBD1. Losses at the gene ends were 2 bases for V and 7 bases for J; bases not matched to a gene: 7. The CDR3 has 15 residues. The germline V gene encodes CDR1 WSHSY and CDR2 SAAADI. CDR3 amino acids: CASSEPDRAGQPQHF. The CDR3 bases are TGCGCCAGCAGTGAGCCGGACAGGGCGGGACAGCCCCAGCATTTT.

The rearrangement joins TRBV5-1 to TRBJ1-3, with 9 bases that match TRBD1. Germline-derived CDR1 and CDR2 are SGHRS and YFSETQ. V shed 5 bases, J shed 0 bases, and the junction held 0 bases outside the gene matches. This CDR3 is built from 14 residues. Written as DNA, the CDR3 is TGCGCCAGCAGGACAGGGGGCTCTGGAAACACCATATATTTT. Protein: CASRTGGSGNTIYF.

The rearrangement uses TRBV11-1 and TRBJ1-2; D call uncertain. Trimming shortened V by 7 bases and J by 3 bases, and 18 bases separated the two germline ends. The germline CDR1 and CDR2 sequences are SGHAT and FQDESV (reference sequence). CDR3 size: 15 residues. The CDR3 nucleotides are TGTGCCAGCACTCAAGGCCCCGGACGGCACTATGGCTACACCTTC. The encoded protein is CASTQGPGRHYGYTF.

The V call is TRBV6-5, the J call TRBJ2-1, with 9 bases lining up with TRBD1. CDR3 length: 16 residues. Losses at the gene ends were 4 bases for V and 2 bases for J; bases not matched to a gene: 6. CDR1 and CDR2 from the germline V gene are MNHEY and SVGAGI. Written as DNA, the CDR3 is TGTGCCAGCAGTTCCCCTCACAGGGGGCCCTACAATGAGCAGTTCTTC. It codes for CASSSPHRGPYNEQFF.

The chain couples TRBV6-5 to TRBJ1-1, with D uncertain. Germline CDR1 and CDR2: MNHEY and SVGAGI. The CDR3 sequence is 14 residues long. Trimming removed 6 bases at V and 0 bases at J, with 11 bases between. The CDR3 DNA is TGTGCCAGCAGCCGCGATAGCATGAACACTGAAGCTTTCTTT. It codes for CASSRDSMNTEAFF.